A selection of T cell receptor beta chains follows, all from one sample in a study of blood T cell repertoires in COVID-19. Generated by immunoSEQ multiplex PCR, the TCRdb table keeps only in-frame clones and is missing some. Of over 200,000 clones listed, about 91% are singletons. What was sequenced was peripheral blood. The receptors derive from a woman in her 40s with acute or convalescent COVID-19. Both conserved end residues are part of each CDR3. D genes are given only for firm matches. Size is stated for part of the rows, as once, few or many counts, or as a class when the clone is expanded.

J | V | size | D | DNA | CDR3
TRBJ2-1 | TRBV18 | - | - | TGTGCCAGCTCACCATTGGGGCCCAACAATGAGCAGTTCTTC | CASSPLGPNNEQFF
TRBJ1-2 | TRBV4-2 | - | TRBD1 | TGTGCCAGCAGCGGGGGGGACAGGGGGCGCGATGACTATGGCTACACCTTC | CASSGGDRGRDDYGYTF
TRBJ1-1 | TRBV11-2 | - | - | TGTGCCAGCAGCTTAGGACAGAACACTGAAGCTTTCTTT | CASSLGQNTEAFF
TRBJ1-5 | TRBV7-2 | - | TRBD1 | TGTGCCAGCAGCCCGTTAACGGGACAGGGCTCTAATCAGCCCCAGCATTTT | CASSPLTGQGSNQPQHF
TRBJ1-4 | TRBV29-1 | - | - | TGCAGCCCCCGTAGTAGGGGAAATGAAAAACTGTTTTTT | CSPRSRGNEKLFF
TRBJ1-2 | TRBV7-8 | few | - | TGTGCCAGCAGCAAGGGACGGGAGTATGGCTACACCTTC | CASSKGREYGYTF
TRBJ2-3 | TRBV19 | - | TRBD2 | TGTGCCAGTAGTGCACCCCGACTAGCGGACAGCACAGATACGCAGTATTTT | CASSAPRLADSTDTQYF
TRBJ2-3 | TRBV28 | - | - | TGTGCCAGCAGCCCCCCGACAGTCACAGATACGCAGTATTTT | CASSPPTVTDTQYF
TRBJ2-1 | TRBV25-1 | - | - | TGTGCCAGCAGCCGGGACACGGCTCGGAATGAGCAGTTCTTC | CASSRDTARNEQFF
TRBJ1-5 | TRBV18 | - | TRBD1 | TGTGCCAGCTCACTGGGACAGGGAGGCGGTCAGCCCCAGCATTTT | CASSLGQGGGQPQHF
TRBJ1-2 | TRBV5-6 | - | TRBD1 | TGTGCCAGCAGGCGGGACAGGCGACCTGGTGGCTATGGCTACACCTTC | CASRRDRRPGGYGYTF
TRBJ1-4 | TRBV19 | - | TRBD1 | TGTGCCAGTAGTAGGACAGGGGGTGGAGAAAAACTGTTTTTT | CASSRTGGGEKLFF
TRBJ2-1 | TRBV5-1 | - | TRBD1 | TGCGCCAGCAGCTTGTCACAGGGGGGCTACAATGAGCAGTTCTTC | CASSLSQGGYNEQFF
TRBJ1-2 | TRBV24-1 | - | - | TGTGCCACCAGTGATTTCGTCTATGGCTACACCTTC | CATSDFVYGYTF
TRBJ1-5 | TRBV2 | once | - | TGTGCCAGCAGTAATGAGGGTAGCAATCAGCCCCAGCATTTT | CASSNEGSNQPQHF
TRBJ2-2 | TRBV27 | - | TRBD2 | TGTGCCAGCGGAATTGCTAGCGGAGTCACCGGGGAGCTGTTTTTT | CASGIASGVTGELFF
TRBJ1-3 | TRBV5-6 | - | - | TGTGCCAGCAGCACCAGTTTCACTGGAAACACCATATATTTT | CASSTSFTGNTIYF
TRBJ2-3 | TRBV7-2 | - | TRBD2 | TGTGCCAGCAGCTTAGACCAGCGGGGGTCAGATACGCAGTATTTT | CASSLDQRGSDTQYF
TRBJ2-3 | TRBV5-6 | once | - | TGTGCCAGCAGCTTGGATCTCGGGGATAGCACAGATACGCAGTATTTT | CASSLDLGDSTDTQYF
TRBJ1-6 | TRBV30 | once | - | TGTGCCTGCACCCAGGGAATGGGTAATTCACCCCTCCACTTT | CACTQGMGNSPLHF
TRBJ2-1 | TRBV6-5 | - | TRBD1 | TGTGCCAGCACCCTCGGACAGGGGAGCGATGAGCAGTTCTTC | CASTLGQGSDEQFF
TRBJ2-5 | TRBV5-1 | - | TRBD2 | TGCGCCAGCAGCTACCGACCTTTGGCAGCGGGGGGCCAAGAGACCCAGTACTTC | CASSYRPLAAGGQETQYF
TRBJ2-3 | TRBV20-1 | - | TRBD2 | TGCAGTGCTGGTGGACTAGCGGGGTATGGAGATACGCAGTATTTT | CSAGGLAGYGDTQYF
TRBJ2-1 | TRBV10-3 | - | TRBD1 | TGTGCCATCAAGCCCGGAGTCGGGACAGGGCCCTTAGATGAGCAGTTCTTC | CAIKPGVGTGPLDEQFF
TRBJ1-4 | TRBV7-6 | - | - | TGTGCCAGCAGCTTAAGAGGGGTACAGGGTAATGAAAAACTGTTTTTT | CASSLRGVQGNEKLFF
TRBJ1-2 | TRBV27 | - | - | TGTGCCAGCAGTTTATACCCCCCGACAGAACAAAGGGGGTATGGCTACACCTTC | CASSLYPPTEQRGYGYTF
TRBJ1-1 | TRBV19 | - | TRBD1 | TGTGCCAGTAGTATAACCGGGACAGGGGAATGGAACACTGAAGCTTTCTTT | CASSITGTGEWNTEAFF
TRBJ1-5 | TRBV2 | - | TRBD1 | TGTGCCAGCAGACCCGGACAGGGGGCGGGTCAGCCCCAGCATTTT | CASRPGQGAGQPQHF
TRBJ2-3 | TRBV5-1 | - | TRBD2 | TGCGCCAGCAGCTTGCTGACTAGCGGCTACACAGATACGCAGTATTTT | CASSLLTSGYTDTQYF
TRBJ1-5 | TRBV19 | - | TRBD1 | TGTGCCAGTACCTCGACAGGGGGCGGGTTTCAGCCCCAGCATTTT | CASTSTGGGFQPQHF
TRBJ1-2 | TRBV6-5 | - | - | TGTGCCAGCAGACCCGACAGTACGGGCTACACCTTC | CASRPDSTGYTF
TRBJ1-2 | TRBV5-6 | - | TRBD1 | TGTGCCAGCAGTTTTCCGGACAGGTGGGGCTACACCTTC | CASSFPDRWGYTF
TRBJ2-1 | TRBV15 | - | - | TGTGCCACCAGCAGCCCCTTGTCTGCGGCCCTGAACAATGAGCAGTTCTTC | CATSSPLSAALNNEQFF
TRBJ1-2 | TRBV15 | - | TRBD1 | TGTGCCACCAGCAGAGATTTGGGACAGGTAGAGGACTATGGCTACACCTTC | CATSRDLGQVEDYGYTF
TRBJ2-3 | TRBV2 | - | - | TGTGCCAGCAGTTACCGGGCAGATACGCAGTATTTT | CASSYRADTQYF
TRBJ2-5 | TRBV7-7 | - | TRBD2 | TGTGCCAGCAGCTTAAGGGCTAGCGGGGGACAAGAGACCCAGTACTTC | CASSLRASGGQETQYF
TRBJ2-3 | TRBV6-2/TRBV6-3 | once | TRBD2 | TGTGCCAGCAGTACCCGGACTAGTTCGACAGATACGCAGTATTTT | CASSTRTSSTDTQYF
TRBJ2-4 | TRBV14 | once | - | TGTGCCAGCAGCCAAGCACTAGCCAAAAACATTCAGTACTTC | CASSQALAKNIQYF
TRBJ1-2 | TRBV29-1 | - | - | TGCAGCGTTGATTCCGGGGGAAGTGGCTACACCTTC | CSVDSGGSGYTF
TRBJ1-2 | TRBV27 | - | TRBD1 | TGTGCCAGCAGTCAGACAGGGGCCTATGGCTACACCTTC | CASSQTGAYGYTF
TRBJ1-2 | TRBV6-6 | - | - | TGTGCCAGCAGTGACACAGGGAACTATGGCTACACCTTC | CASSDTGNYGYTF
TRBJ1-6 | TRBV19 | - | - | TGTGCCAGTACCTCGGACAGTGATAATTCACCCCTCCACTTT | CASTSDSDNSPLHF
TRBJ1-4 | TRBV7-2 | - | - | TGTGCCAGCAGGGGGGGGACGGGCCTTAATGAAAAACTGTTTTTT | CASRGGTGLNEKLFF
TRBJ1-2 | TRBV4-1 | - | - | TGCGCCAGCAGCCAAGTCGTCCAGGGGACGAGTGGCTACACCTTC | CASSQVVQGTSGYTF
TRBJ1-2 | TRBV28 | - | TRBD1 | TGTGCCAGCAGTTTCCCCACCCCCGGGACAGCTAACTATGGCTACACCTTC | CASSFPTPGTANYGYTF
TRBJ1-2 | TRBV24-1 | once | TRBD1 | TGTGCCACCAGTGACCACAGGGGAAGTGGCTACACCTTC | CATSDHRGSGYTF
TRBJ1-4 | TRBV25-1 | - | - | TGTGCCAGCAGTGACCAAGGGGTGGCTAATGAAAAACTGTTTTTT | CASSDQGVANEKLFF
TRBJ1-6 | TRBV5-6 | - | - | TGTGCCAGCAGCTTGACAGGGTCGAATAATTCACCCCTCCACTTT | CASSLTGSNNSPLHF
TRBJ1-1 | TRBV19 | - | TRBD1 | TGTGCCAGTAGTATAGACGGACAGGGGGCGGACACTGAAGCTTTCTTT | CASSIDGQGADTEAFF
TRBJ1-1 | TRBV18 | - | TRBD1 | TGTGCCAGCTCCCCCGGGACAGGGGGCACTGAAGCTTTCTTT | CASSPGTGGTEAFF
TRBJ1-5 | TRBV6-5 | - | TRBD1 | TGTGCCAGCAGTTCCCGGGACAGGGCCGCCGATCAGCCCCAGCATTTT | CASSSRDRAADQPQHF
TRBJ2-1 | TRBV2 | few | TRBD1 | TGTGCCAACCGGGACAGTTCGACAAGGGAGTTCTTC | CANRDSSTREFF
TRBJ2-2 | TRBV19 | once | - | TGTGCCAGTACCCTAAAGAGCCGAGACTACCCCACCGGGGAGCTGTTTTTT | CASTLKSRDYPTGELFF
TRBJ1-2 | TRBV19 | - | - | TGTGCCAGTAGTCGCACTTCAGGGGCTGGTGGCTACACCTTC | CASSRTSGAGGYTF
TRBJ1-6 | TRBV27 | - | - | TGTGCCAGCAGTCAAGACAGCTCACTAAGCTCCTATAATTCACCCCTCCACTTT | CASSQDSSLSSYNSPLHF
TRBJ1-4 | TRBV5-4 | - | - | TGTGCCAGCAGCTTACAGAGTGAAAAACTGTTTTTT | CASSLQSEKLFF
TRBJ1-3 | TRBV10-3 | - | - | TGTGCCATCAGTGAGGCAGGGGCTGGAAACACCATATATTTT | CAISEAGAGNTIYF
TRBJ2-1 | TRBV7-6 | - | TRBD1 | TGTGCCAGCAGCTCGATGGACAGGGGGGACACTGAGCAGTTCTTC | CASSSMDRGDTEQFF
TRBJ1-3 | TRBV7-9 | - | TRBD1 | TGTGCCAGCAGTTCAAGGGACAGGGCCTTTGACACCATATATTTT | CASSSRDRAFDTIYF